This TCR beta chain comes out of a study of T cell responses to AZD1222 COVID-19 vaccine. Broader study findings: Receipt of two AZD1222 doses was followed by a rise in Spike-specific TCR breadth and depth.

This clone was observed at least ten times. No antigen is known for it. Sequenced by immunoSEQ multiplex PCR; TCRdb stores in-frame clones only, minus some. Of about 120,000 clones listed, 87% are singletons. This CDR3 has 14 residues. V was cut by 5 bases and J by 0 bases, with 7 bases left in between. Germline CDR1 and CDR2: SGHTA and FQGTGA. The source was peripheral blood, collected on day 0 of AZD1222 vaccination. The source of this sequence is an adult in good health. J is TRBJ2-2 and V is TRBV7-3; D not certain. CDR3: CASSADTNTGELFF. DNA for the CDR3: TGTGCCAGCAGCGCCGACACGAACACCGGGGAGCTGTTTTTT.